This record concerns one T cell receptor (beta chain) sequence. This sample was included in a study of blood T cell repertoires in COVID-19. Background on the study: Researchers got acute and convalescent COVID-19 samples from the United States, Italy and Spain. Sources were T cells, B-cell-depleted T cells, or PBMCs; the material itself was cDNA or gDNA.

The CDR3 has 22 residues. V shed 1 base and J 3 bases; nucleotides not matched to a gene: 26. Under the authors' procedure: Quantification of nucleated cells was approximated via reference gene primer amplification. Profiled with immunoSEQ multiplex PCR; TCRdb holds only in-frame clones, not every one. V and J calls and clone size are copied from that table; D and trimming were computed from the DNA. The sample lists 150,000 to 200,000 clones, approximately 80% occurring once. Sequenced sample: peripheral blood. V is TRBV23-1 and J is TRBJ2-7; 8 nucleotides agree with TRBD1. TRBV23-1 carries the ORF label, with uncertain function. This receptor was taken from a human donor in a cohort sampled during active COVID-19. The CDR3 spells CASSQFRIDRGRNSWSRYEQYF. In DNA form, the CDR3 reads TGCGCCAGCAGTCAATTTAGAATCGACAGGGGACGGAACTCCTGGAGTCGCTACGAGCAGTACTTC.